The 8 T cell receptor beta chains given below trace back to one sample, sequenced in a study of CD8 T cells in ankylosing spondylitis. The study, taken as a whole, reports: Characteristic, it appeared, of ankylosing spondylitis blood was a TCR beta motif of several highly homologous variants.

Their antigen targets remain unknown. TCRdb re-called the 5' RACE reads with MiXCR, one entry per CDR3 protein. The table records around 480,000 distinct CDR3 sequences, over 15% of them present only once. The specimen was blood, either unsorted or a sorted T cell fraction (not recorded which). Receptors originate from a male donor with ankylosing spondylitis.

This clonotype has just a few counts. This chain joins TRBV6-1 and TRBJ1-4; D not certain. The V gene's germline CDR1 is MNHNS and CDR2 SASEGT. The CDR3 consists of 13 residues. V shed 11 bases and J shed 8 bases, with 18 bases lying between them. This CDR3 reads CACTLTVQEKLFF. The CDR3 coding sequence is TGTGCCTGTACGCTGACGGTACAGGAAAAACTGTTTTTT.

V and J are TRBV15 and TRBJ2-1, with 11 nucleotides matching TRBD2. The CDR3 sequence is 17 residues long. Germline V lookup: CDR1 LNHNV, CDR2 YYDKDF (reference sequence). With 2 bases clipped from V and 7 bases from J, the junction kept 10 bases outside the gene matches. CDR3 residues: CATSRSPTSGSRNEQFF. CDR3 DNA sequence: TGTGCCACCAGCAGAAGCCCCACTAGCGGGAGTCGGAATGAGCAGTTCTTC.

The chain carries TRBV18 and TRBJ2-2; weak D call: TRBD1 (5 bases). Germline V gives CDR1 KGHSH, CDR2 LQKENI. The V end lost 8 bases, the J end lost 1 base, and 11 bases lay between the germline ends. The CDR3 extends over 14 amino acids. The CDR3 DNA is TGTGCCAGCGGGGCGGCCAGGAACACCGGGGAGCTGTTTTTT. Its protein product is CASGAARNTGELFF.

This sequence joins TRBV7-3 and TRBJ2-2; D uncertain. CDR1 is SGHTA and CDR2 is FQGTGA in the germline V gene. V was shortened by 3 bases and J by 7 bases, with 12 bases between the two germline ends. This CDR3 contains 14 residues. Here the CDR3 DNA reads TGTGCCAGCAGCTTGTACGGTGACCACGGGGAGCTGTTTTTT. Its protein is CASSLYGDHGELFF.

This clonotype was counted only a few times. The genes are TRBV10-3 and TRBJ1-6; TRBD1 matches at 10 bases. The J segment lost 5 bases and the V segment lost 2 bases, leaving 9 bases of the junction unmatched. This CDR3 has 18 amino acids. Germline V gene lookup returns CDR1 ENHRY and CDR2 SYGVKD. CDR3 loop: CAISERSTGGLNNSPLHF. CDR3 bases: TGTGCCATCAGTGAGAGATCGACAGGGGGCCTAAATAATTCACCCCTCCACTTT.

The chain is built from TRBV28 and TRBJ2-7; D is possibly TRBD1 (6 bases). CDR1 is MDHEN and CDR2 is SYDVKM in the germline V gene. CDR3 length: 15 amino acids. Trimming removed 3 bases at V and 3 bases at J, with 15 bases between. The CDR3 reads CASSFLVSGDYEQYF. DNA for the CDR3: TGTGCCAGCAGTTTTTTGGTGTCAGGGGACTACGAGCAGTACTTC.

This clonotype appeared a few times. The CDR3 is CASDKGVNQPQHF. The CDR3 nucleotides read TGTGCCAGCGATAAGGGGGTCAATCAGCCCCAGCATTTT. The genes are TRBV5-5 and TRBJ1-5, with TRBD1 as a possible D gene (6 bases). The CDR3 spans 13 residues. The V and J ends lost 7 bases and 3 bases respectively, with 11 bases between them. The germline V gene has CDR1 SGHKS and CDR2 YYEKEE (reference sequence). Using reference TRBV5-5 and TRBJ1-5 for the parts outside the CDR3, the full variable domain is DAGVTQSPTHLIKTRGQQVTLRCSPISGHKSVSWYQQVLGQGPQFIFQYYEKEERGRGNFPDRFSARQFPNYSSELNVNALLLGDSALYLCASDKGVNQPQHFGDGTRLSIL.

Here the CDR3 reads CASSHAGTSGGAYNEQFF. CDR3 nucleotide sequence: TGCGCCAGCAGCCACGCCGGGACTAGCGGGGGAGCATACAATGAGCAGTTCTTC. This chain connects TRBV4-1 to TRBJ2-1; 14 positions agree with TRBD2. J lost 4 bases, V lost 3 bases, and 8 bases had no gene match. The CDR3 contains 18 residues. Germline V gene sequence: CDR1 MGHRA, CDR2 YSYEKL.